This entry features one TCR beta chain sequence. The antigen is not known. This entry comes from a study of CD4 T cells in relation to SARS-CoV-2 and coronaviruses. Study at large: PBMCs were cultured with antigen for over 8 days before TCR beta sequencing.

Some clones are missing from TCRdb's copy, which holds only in-frame ones; the method was immunoSEQ multiplex PCR. The sample has about 21,000 clones; roughly 70% are singletons. The unexposed donors gave CD4+ T cells in about 2011-2019, prior to COVID-19. After about ten days of culture, CD4+ T cells were isolated. The source material was CD4+ T cells from PBMCs, cultured in vitro. The sequence derives from a human donor in good health.

Here the CDR3 DNA reads TGTGCCAGCAGTTTCCAGGGGAGGGATGAAAAACTGTTTTTT. Translating it yields CASSFQGRDEKLFF. The rearrangement uses TRBV2 and TRBJ1-4; TRBD1 might be the D (6 bases). The CDR3 runs 14 residues. Germline V gene sequence: CDR1 SNHLY, CDR2 FYNNEI. V gave up 5 bases and J gave up 6 bases, with 13 bases separating them.